Below, one TCR beta chain is given with its context. Antigen specificity is unknown. The germline V gene has CDR1 MDHEN and CDR2 SYDVKM. The CDR3 is 15 amino acids. Trimming removed 2 bases from V and 5 bases from J, with 13 bases in between. Some clones are missing from TCRdb's copy, which holds only in-frame ones; the method was immunoSEQ multiplex PCR. The sample yields 140,000 to 150,000 clones, 92% seen once. The sample comes from a study of T cell responses to AZD1222 COVID-19 vaccine. Study outcomes and limitations: Researchers took repertoire samples only after the peak T cell response had come.

The source of this sequence is an adult who received the AZD1222 COVID-19 vaccine. The sample was peripheral blood, taken 28 days after the second AZD1222 dose. V gene TRBV28 combines with J gene TRBJ2-1; D possibly corresponds to TRBD2 (6 bases). The CDR3 DNA sequence: TGTGCCAGCAGTTTAATTCGGTGGGAGGACAATGAGCAGTTCTTC. It yields the protein CASSLIRWEDNEQFF. The whole variable domain, filled in from reference TRBV28 and TRBJ2-1, reads DVKVTQSSRYLVKRTGEKVFLECVQDMDHENMFWYRQDPGLGLRLIYFSYDVKMKEKGDIPEGYSVSREKKERFSLILESASTNQTSMYLCASSLIRWEDNEQFFGPGTRLTVL.